What follows are 29 T cell receptor beta chains derived from one specimen sequenced in a study of post-analysis software for immune sequencing data. Findings and caveats of the study: When patients were compared with controls, 4 or 5 TRBV segments were more frequent, TRBV5-6, TRBV5-1 and TRBV20-1 among them.

Unique molecular identifiers were carried by the TCR beta cDNA libraries. A single record per CDR3 protein comes from TCRdb applying MiXCR to the PCR reads. The sample records roughly 600,000 distinct CDR3 sequences, 44% being singletons. Antigens for these TCRs are unknown. The sequenced sample was blood. The receptor set was obtained from a girl under 18 with multiple sclerosis.

This clonotype has a single count. The chain employs TRBV12-3 or TRBV12-4 and TRBJ1-1, with unresolved D. The germline V and J ends were trimmed by 3 bases and 3 bases, with 11 bases remaining between them. This CDR3 has 14 amino acids. The CDR3 region has the DNA TGTGCCAGCAGTTTCTGGAGGATGGACACTGAAGCTTTCTTT. Amino acid sequence: CASSFWRMDTEAFF.

This clonotype was seen more than once but under ten times. The chain has TRBV10-3 and TRBJ1-2; 7 positions agree with TRBD1. Per the germline V gene, CDR1 is ENHRY and CDR2 is SYGVKD. The CDR3 runs to 15 residues. The J segment lost 1 base and the V segment lost 0 bases, leaving 2 bases of the junction unmatched. The CDR3 DNA sequence: TGTGCCATCAGTGAGTCTACAGGGGTTAACTATGGCTACACCTTC. It specifies CAISESTGVNYGYTF.

This sequence joins TRBV5-1 and TRBJ1-1, with a possible D match to TRBD1 (6 bases). Germline CDR1 is SGHRS and CDR2 is YFSETQ. The CDR3 totals 15 residues. V was shortened by 2 bases and J by 1 base, with 12 bases between the two germline ends. CDR3 region: CASSFNGGWNTEAFF. CDR3 bases: TGCGCCAGCAGCTTTAACGGGGGCTGGAACACTGAAGCTTTCTTT.

This clonotype was picked up a small number of times. The chain couples TRBV7-2 to TRBJ2-3, with D possibly TRBD2 on 6 matching bases. Germline lookup yields CDR1 SGHTA and CDR2 FQGNSA. Between the trimmed V and J ends, which lost 2 bases and 0 bases, there was a span of 15 bases. The CDR3 length is 17 residues. CDR3 sequence (DNA): TGTGCCAGCAGCTTACCGGCGGGGAGTACTAGCACAGATACGCAGTATTTT. Translating gives CASSLPAGSTSTDTQYF.

The chain is built from TRBV20-1 and TRBJ1-5; D is ambiguous. Trimming removed 4 bases from V and 3 bases from J, with 10 bases in between. This CDR3 is built from 13 residues. Germline V lookup: CDR1 DFQATT, CDR2 SNEGSKA (reference sequence). The CDR3, as DNA: TGCAGTGCTATAGACGGACCCAATCAGCCCCAGCATTTT. Protein: CSAIDGPNQPQHF.

The chain combines TRBV6-5 with TRBJ1-2; D unresolved. Germline-derived CDR1 and CDR2 are MNHEY and SVGAGI. V gave up 2 bases and J gave up 0 bases, with 13 bases separating them. The CDR3 is 16 amino acids. The CDR3 DNA is TGTGCCAGCAGTTACAGGCGGCACACTTCTAACTATGGCTACACCTTC. It is translated as CASSYRRHTSNYGYTF.

The chain uses TRBV12-5 and TRBJ1-2; D gene uncertain. The V end lost 4 bases, the J end lost 0 bases, and 15 bases lay between the germline ends. The CDR3 is 16 amino acids. Germline V gives CDR1 LGHNT, CDR2 FRNRAP. The CDR3 coding sequence is TGTGCTAGTGGTTCGCCAAGTTCGTCCTCTAACTATGGCTACACCTTC. The encoded protein is CASGSPSSSSNYGYTF.

This clonotype has ten or more counts. V is TRBV7-9 and J is TRBJ1-2, with D tentatively TRBD1 (5 bases). Germline-derived CDR1 and CDR2 are SEHNR and FQNEAQ (reference sequence). The CDR3 loop spans 13 amino acids. V lost 5 bases, J lost 4 bases, and 11 bases lay in between. The CDR3 here is CASSTGGTYGYTF. In nucleotides, the CDR3 is TGTGCCAGCAGCACCGGGGGGACCTATGGCTACACCTTC.

The genes are TRBV5-1 and TRBJ2-1; 14 positions agree with TRBD2. The CDR3 covers 18 residues. V gave up 0 bases and J gave up 7 bases; unmatched junction bases: 9. The V gene's germline CDR1 is SGHRS and CDR2 YFSETQ. CDR3 protein: CASSLGTSGRPGKNEQFF. As DNA, the CDR3 is TGCGCCAGCAGCTTGGGGACTAGCGGGAGGCCGGGGAAGAATGAGCAGTTCTTC.

The V and J genes are TRBV12-3 or TRBV12-4 and TRBJ2-7; tentatively, D is TRBD1 (6 bases). Trimming removed 5 bases from V and 7 bases from J, with 27 bases in between. The CDR3 length is 17 residues. CDR3 amino acids: CASSPQDFMLRDNEQYF. DNA of the CDR3: TGTGCCAGCAGTCCCCAGGACTTCATGTTACGGGACAATGAGCAGTACTTC.

The chain combines TRBV5-5 with TRBJ2-2; perhaps TRBD2 as D (5 bases). Trimming removed 4 bases at V and 8 bases at J, with 12 bases between. This CDR3 has 13 amino acids. Germline values: CDR1 SGHKS, CDR2 YYEKEE (reference sequence). The DNA of the CDR3 is TGTGCCAGCAGCCCCGCGAGGGAAGGGGAGCTGTTTTTT. This encodes CASSPAREGELFF.

The chain recombines TRBV7-2 with TRBJ2-3; D is possibly TRBD2 (5 bases). CDR3 length: 15 residues. Germline V gene data show CDR1 as SGHTA and CDR2 as FQGNSA. The V gene lost 5 bases and the J gene lost 4 bases, with 16 bases spanning the gap. The CDR3 coding sequence is TGTGCCAGCAGCCCCTCTCTTGGGGAGTCAGATACGCAGTATTTT. It yields the protein CASSPSLGESDTQYF.

As for this clonotype: The junction does not match germline at one end; this may be a read error. The chain is built from TRBV6-1 and TRBJ1-2, with D possibly being TRBD1 (5 bases). Germline V gives CDR1 MNHNS, CDR2 SASEGT. This CDR3 has 12 residues. The CDR3 reads CASMSRDYGCTF. The CDR3 coding sequence is TGTGCCAGCATGTCCAGGGACTATGGCTGCACCTTC.

This chain links TRBV27 with TRBJ2-1; D not certain. Looked up from germline, CDR1 is MNHEY and CDR2 is SMNVEV (reference sequence). V dropped 2 bases and J dropped 5 bases, with 13 bases sitting between them. This CDR3 region has 15 residues. The CDR3 spells CASSLPPDGNNEQFF. CDR3 nucleotides: TGTGCCAGCAGTTTACCTCCGGACGGTAACAATGAGCAGTTCTTC.

V and J are TRBV10-3 and TRBJ2-4, with D maybe TRBD1 (6 bases). The tail of the sequence fits TRBJ2-7 better, so the J call may be wrong. Germline CDR1 and CDR2: ENHRY and SYGVKD. The CDR3 extends over 11 amino acids. As DNA, the CDR3 is TGTGCCATTACACAGGGCCACGAGCAGTACTTC. Translation: CAITQGHEQYF.

The rearrangement links TRBV6-6 to TRBJ1-2; no clear D gene. Trimming removed 6 bases at V and 4 bases at J, with 21 bases between. Germline V gene sequence: CDR1 MNHNY, CDR2 SVGAGI (reference sequence). The CDR3 runs 16 residues. CDR3 DNA: TGTGCCAGCAGCTACGCCCCATGGACGACCGCCTATGGCTACACCTTC. Its translation is CASSYAPWTTAYGYTF.

This chain connects TRBV11-2 to TRBJ1-1; the D gene is possibly TRBD1 (6 bases). The germline V and J ends were trimmed by 2 bases and 6 bases, with 16 bases remaining between them. This CDR3 region has 15 residues. Germline V lookup: CDR1 SGHAT, CDR2 FQNNGV. The CDR3 sequence: CASSLYGGAGAEAFF. DNA for the CDR3: TGTGCCAGCAGCTTATATGGGGGCGCGGGCGCTGAAGCTTTCTTT.

This chain joins TRBV12-3 or TRBV12-4 and TRBJ2-4; 11 positions agree with TRBD2. V dropped 0 bases and J dropped 2; count of bases not matched to a gene: 15. The CDR3 spans 21 residues. The CDR3 loop reads CASSLASGRAGVSETKNIQYF. CDR3 in DNA: TGTGCCAGCAGTTTAGCTAGCGGGAGGGCCGGTGTGAGCGAAACCAAAAACATTCAGTACTTC.

This clonotype was picked up a small number of times. The chain carries TRBV7-9 and TRBJ1-5; D is unresolved. Germline V gene data show CDR1 as SEHNR and CDR2 as FQNEAQ (reference sequence). The germline V and J ends were trimmed by 5 bases and 2 bases, with 28 bases remaining between them. This CDR3 has 20 residues. The CDR3 spells CASSRRRWTINQVGNQPQHF. The CDR3 nucleotides read TGTGCCAGCAGCCGTCGTCGTTGGACCATAAATCAAGTGGGCAATCAGCCCCAGCATTTT.

This chain joins TRBV12-3 or TRBV12-4 and TRBJ2-5, with D hard to call. The closer fit of TRBJ2-7 to the DNA end suggests the J call may be wrong. The CDR3 loop spans 15 amino acids. CDR3 DNA: TGTGCCAGCAGGAAACCGGGTCCCAGTGTGGACGAGCAGTACTTC. Its protein product is CASRKPGPSVDEQYF.

The sample holds a few counts of this clonotype. This chain's CDR3 is CATSGGVGYNEQFF. The CDR3 nucleotides are TGTGCCACCAGTGGAGGGGTGGGCTACAATGAGCAGTTCTTC. This chain uses TRBV24-1 with TRBJ2-1, with D possibly being TRBD1 or TRBD2 (5 bases each). The V and J ends lost 5 bases and 3 bases respectively, with 10 bases between them. This CDR3 has 14 amino acids. The V gene's germline CDR1 is KGHDR and CDR2 SFDVKD.

The chain employs TRBV10-2 and TRBJ2-3; 11 bases fit TRBD2. Germline trimming cut 3 bases from V and 6 bases from J; bases unmatched to any gene: 2. Germline V gene sequence: CDR1 WSHSY, CDR2 SAAADI. This CDR3 has 14 amino acids. The CDR3 DNA is TGCGCCAGCAGTGAATCTAGCGGGAGGGATACGCAGTATTTT. As protein: CASSESSGRDTQYF.

This chain uses TRBV25-1 with TRBJ2-5, with TRBD1 matching over 8 bases. V dropped 5 bases and J dropped 4; count of bases not matched to a gene: 6. The CDR3 has 14 amino acids. The germline V gene encodes CDR1 MGHDK and CDR2 SYGVNS. CDR3 protein: CASSNRGLRETQYF. CDR3 sequence (DNA): TGTGCCAGCAGTAACAGGGGGTTGAGAGAGACCCAGTACTTC.

In this sample, this clonotype turned up a few times. CDR3 DNA: TGTGCCAGCAGTAAAATGGACAGTCTTCTAGCCAAAAACATTCAGTACTTC. This encodes CASSKMDSLLAKNIQYF. J is TRBJ2-4 and V is TRBV5-6; tentatively, D is TRBD1 (6 bases). Germline values: CDR1 SGHDT, CDR2 YYEEEE. Trimming removed 5 bases from V and 0 bases from J, with 18 bases in between. CDR3 length: 17 residues.

Only a few counts were recorded for this clonotype. V gene TRBV4-1 combines with J gene TRBJ1-1; a possible D gene is TRBD1 (5 bases). This CDR3 is built from 16 residues. CDR1 MGHRA and CDR2 YSYEKL come from the germline V gene. The V and J ends lost 4 bases and 4 bases respectively, with 19 bases between them. CDR3 protein: CASSLNRDPRTTEAFF. The CDR3 nucleotides are TGCGCCAGCAGCCTTAATCGGGACCCTCGGACCACTGAAGCTTTCTTT.

This clonotype was detected a few times. V gene TRBV6-1 combines with J gene TRBJ2-1; D is possibly TRBD2 (5 bases). CDR3 size: 16 residues. V shed 0 bases and J shed 7 bases, with 16 bases lying between them. Germline assignment: CDR1 MNHNS and CDR2 SASEGT. CDR3 bases: TGTGCCAGCAGTGAAGCATTGGCGGGTCTGGGGAATGAGCAGTTCTTC. This translates into CASSEALAGLGNEQFF.

The chain uses TRBV20-1 and TRBJ2-7, with D possibly TRBD2 on 6 matching bases. Germline V CDR1 and CDR2: DFQATT, SNEGSKA (reference sequence). This CDR3 has 13 amino acids. Trimming took off 2 bases at V and 2 bases at J, with 10 bases between the two ends. The CDR3 loop is CSARKTSTYEQYF. The CDR3 coding sequence is TGCAGTGCTAGAAAAACTAGCACCTACGAGCAGTACTTC.

The sample holds a few counts of this clonotype. This rearrangement joins TRBV27 to TRBJ1-2, with D possibly TRBD1 on 6 matching bases. Germline V gives CDR1 MNHEY, CDR2 SMNVEV (reference sequence). This CDR3 is built from 13 residues. V shed 3 bases and J shed 4 bases, with 9 bases lying between them. DNA of the CDR3: TGTGCCAGCAGTTTTTCAGGGGTCTATGGCTACACCTTC. Encoded protein: CASSFSGVYGYTF.

This chain uses TRBV5-4 with TRBJ2-7; TRBD1 matches at 9 bases. J was trimmed by 3 bases and V by 4 bases; bases with no gene match: 5. Germline CDR1 and CDR2: SGHNT and YYREEE (reference sequence). The CDR3 loop spans 14 amino acids. This CDR3 is CASSPVGQGYEQYF. The CDR3 DNA reads as TGTGCCAGCAGCCCTGTGGGACAGGGCTACGAGCAGTACTTC.